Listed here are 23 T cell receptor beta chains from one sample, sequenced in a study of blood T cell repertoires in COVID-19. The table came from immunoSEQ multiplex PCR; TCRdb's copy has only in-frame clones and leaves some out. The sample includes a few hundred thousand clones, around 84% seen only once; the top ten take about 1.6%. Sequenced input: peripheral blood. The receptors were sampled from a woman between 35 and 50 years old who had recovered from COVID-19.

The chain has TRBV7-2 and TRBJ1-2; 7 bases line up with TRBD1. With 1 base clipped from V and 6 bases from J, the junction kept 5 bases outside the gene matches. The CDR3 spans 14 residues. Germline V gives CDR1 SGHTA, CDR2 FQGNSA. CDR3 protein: CASSLGQGLNGYTF. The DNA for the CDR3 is TGTGCCAGCAGCTTAGGACAGGGTCTCAATGGCTACACCTTC.

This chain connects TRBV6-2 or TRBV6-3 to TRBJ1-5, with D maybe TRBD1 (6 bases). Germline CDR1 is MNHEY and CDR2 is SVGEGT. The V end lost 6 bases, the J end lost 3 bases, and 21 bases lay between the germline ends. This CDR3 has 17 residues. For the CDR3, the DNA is TGTGCCAGCAGCCACATGACAGGTGGGGTATACAATCAGCCCCAGCATTTT. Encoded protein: CASSHMTGGVYNQPQHF.

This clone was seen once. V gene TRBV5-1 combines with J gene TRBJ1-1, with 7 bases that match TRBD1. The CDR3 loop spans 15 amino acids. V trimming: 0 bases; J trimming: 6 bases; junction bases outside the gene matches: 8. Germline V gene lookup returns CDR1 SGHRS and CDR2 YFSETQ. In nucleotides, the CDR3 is TGCGCCAGCAGCTTGGGATTAACAGGGGTAGCTGAAGCTTTCTTT. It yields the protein CASSLGLTGVAEAFF.

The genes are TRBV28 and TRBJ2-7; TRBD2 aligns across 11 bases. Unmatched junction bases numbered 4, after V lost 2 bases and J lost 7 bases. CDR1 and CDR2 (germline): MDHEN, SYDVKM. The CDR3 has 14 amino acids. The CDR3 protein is CASSLIAGGREQYF. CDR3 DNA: TGTGCCAGCAGTTTAATAGCGGGGGGGCGTGAGCAGTACTTC.

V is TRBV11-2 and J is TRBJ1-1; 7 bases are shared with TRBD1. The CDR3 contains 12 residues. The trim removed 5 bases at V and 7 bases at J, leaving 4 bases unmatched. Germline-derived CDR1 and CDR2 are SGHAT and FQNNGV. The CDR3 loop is CASSATGVEAFF. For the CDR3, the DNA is TGTGCCAGCAGCGCCACAGGGGTTGAAGCTTTCTTT.

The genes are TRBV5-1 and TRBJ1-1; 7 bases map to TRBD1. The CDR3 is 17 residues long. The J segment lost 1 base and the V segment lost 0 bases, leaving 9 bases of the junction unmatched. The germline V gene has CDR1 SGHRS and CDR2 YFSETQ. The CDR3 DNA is TGCGCCAGCAGCTTGGCCGTCCAGGGGGGATCGAACACTGAAGCTTTCTTT. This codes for CASSLAVQGGSNTEAFF.

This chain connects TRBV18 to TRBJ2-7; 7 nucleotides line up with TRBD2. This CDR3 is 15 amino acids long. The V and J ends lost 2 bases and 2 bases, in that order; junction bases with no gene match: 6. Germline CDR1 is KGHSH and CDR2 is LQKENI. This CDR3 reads CASSPSGGGPYEQYF. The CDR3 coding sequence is TGTGCCAGCTCACCATCTGGCGGGGGTCCCTACGAGCAGTACTTC.

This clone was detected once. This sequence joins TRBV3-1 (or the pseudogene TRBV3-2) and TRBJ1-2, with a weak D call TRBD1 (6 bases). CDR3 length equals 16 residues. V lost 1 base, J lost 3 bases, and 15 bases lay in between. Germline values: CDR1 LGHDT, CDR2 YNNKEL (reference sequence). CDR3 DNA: TGTGCCAGCAGCCAAGCAGTTGACAGGCAGTACTATGGCTACACCTTC. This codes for CASSQAVDRQYYGYTF.

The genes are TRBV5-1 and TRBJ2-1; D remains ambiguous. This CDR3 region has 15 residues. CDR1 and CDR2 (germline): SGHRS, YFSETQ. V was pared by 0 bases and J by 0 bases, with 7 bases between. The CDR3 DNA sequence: TGCGCCAGCAGCTTGGATCTTAGCTCCTACAATGAGCAGTTCTTC. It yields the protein CASSLDLSSYNEQFF.

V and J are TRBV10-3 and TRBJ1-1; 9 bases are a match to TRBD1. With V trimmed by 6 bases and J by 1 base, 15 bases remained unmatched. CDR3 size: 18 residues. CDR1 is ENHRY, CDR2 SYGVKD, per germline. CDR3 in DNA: TGTGCCATCAGCGCTATGTTCGGGACAGGGTACAAGAACACTGAAGCTTTCTTT. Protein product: CAISAMFGTGYKNTEAFF.

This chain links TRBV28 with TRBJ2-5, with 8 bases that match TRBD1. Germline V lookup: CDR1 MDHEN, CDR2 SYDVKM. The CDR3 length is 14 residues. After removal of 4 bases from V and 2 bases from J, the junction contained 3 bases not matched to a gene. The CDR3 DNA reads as TGTGCCAGCAGTTCCTGGACAGGGCAAGAGACCCAGTACTTC. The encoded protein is CASSSWTGQETQYF.

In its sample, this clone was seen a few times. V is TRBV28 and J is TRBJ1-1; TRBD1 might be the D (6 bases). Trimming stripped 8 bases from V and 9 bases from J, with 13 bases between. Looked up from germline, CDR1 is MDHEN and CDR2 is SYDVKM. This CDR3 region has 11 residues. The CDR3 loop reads CASVKTGKAFF. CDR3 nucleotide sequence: TGTGCCAGCGTCAAGACAGGTAAAGCTTTCTTT.

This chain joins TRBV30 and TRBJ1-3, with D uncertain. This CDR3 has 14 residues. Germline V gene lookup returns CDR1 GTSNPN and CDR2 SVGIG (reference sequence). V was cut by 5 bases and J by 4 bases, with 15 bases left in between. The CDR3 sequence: CAWEISLGGNTIYF. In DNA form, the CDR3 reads TGTGCCTGGGAGATCAGTTTGGGCGGAAACACCATATATTTT.

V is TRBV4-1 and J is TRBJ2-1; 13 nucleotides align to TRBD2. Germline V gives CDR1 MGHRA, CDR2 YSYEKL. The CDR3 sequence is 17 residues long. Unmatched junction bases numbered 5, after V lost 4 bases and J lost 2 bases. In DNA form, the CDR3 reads TGCGCCAGCAGCCCTTCTGGACTAGCGGGGGCCTACAATGAGCAGTTCTTC. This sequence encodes CASSPSGLAGAYNEQFF.

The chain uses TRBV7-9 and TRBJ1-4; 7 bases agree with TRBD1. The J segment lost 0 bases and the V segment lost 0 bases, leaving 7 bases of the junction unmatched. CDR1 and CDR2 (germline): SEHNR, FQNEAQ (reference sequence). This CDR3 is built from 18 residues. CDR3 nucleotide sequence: TGTGCCAGCAGCTTAGCGCGCAACAGGGGTGCAACTAATGAAAAACTGTTTTTT. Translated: CASSLARNRGATNEKLFF.

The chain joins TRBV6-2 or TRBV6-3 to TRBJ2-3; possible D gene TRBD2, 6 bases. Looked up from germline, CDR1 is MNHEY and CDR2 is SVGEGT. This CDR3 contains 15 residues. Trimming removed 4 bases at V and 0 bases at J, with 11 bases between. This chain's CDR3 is CASSSIAESTDTQYF. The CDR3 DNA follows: TGTGCCAGCAGTTCAATAGCGGAGAGCACAGATACGCAGTATTTT.

CDR3 nucleotide sequence: TGTGCCAGTAGCCTAACAGGGCCCCAAGAGACCCAGTACTTC. Amino acids: CASSLTGPQETQYF. This chain uses TRBV19 with TRBJ2-5; weak D call: TRBD1 (6 bases). This CDR3 has 14 residues. Germline lookup yields CDR1 LNHDA and CDR2 SQIVND (reference sequence). The V end lost 6 bases, the J end lost 1 base, and 12 bases lay between the germline ends.

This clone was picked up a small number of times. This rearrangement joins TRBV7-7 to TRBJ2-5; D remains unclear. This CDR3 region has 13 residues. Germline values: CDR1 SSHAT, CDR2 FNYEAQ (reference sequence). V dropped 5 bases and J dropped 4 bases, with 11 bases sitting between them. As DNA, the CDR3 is TGTGCCAGCAGCCCCCGAGTTGGAGAGACCCAGTACTTC. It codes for CASSPRVGETQYF. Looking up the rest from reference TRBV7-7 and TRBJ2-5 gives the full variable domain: GAGVSQSPRYKVTKRGQDVTLRCDPISSHATLYWYQQALGQGPEFLTYFNYEAQPDKSGLPSDRFSAERPEGSISTLTIQRTEQRDSAMYRCASSPRVGETQYFGPGTRLLVL.

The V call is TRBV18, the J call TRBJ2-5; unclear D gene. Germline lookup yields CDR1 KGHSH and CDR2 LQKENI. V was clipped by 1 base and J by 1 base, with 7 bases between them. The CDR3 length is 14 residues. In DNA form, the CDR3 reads TGTGCCAGCTCACCACTGGAGCCCCAAGAGACCCAGTACTTC. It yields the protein CASSPLEPQETQYF.

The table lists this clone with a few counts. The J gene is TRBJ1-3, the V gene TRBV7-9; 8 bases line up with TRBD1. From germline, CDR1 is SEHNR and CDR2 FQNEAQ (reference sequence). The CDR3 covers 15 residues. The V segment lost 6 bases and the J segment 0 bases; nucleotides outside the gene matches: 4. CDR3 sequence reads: CASRDRVLSGNTIYF. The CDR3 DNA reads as TGTGCCAGCAGGGACAGGGTACTCTCTGGAAACACCATATATTTT.

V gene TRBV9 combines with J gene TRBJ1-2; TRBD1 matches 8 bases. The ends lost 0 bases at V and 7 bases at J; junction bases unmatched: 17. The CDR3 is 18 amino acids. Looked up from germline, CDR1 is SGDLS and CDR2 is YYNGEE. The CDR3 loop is CASSVVAGGQAGLAGYTF. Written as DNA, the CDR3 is TGTGCCAGCAGCGTAGTAGCTGGGGGACAGGCGGGTCTGGCTGGCTACACCTTC.

The CDR3 nucleotides read TGTGCCAGCAGCGCCGGACAGGGGAACACTGAAGCTTTCTTT. Protein: CASSAGQGNTEAFF. V gene TRBV9 combines with J gene TRBJ1-1; 8 bases map to TRBD1. Germline V gives CDR1 SGDLS, CDR2 YYNGEE. The trim removed 3 bases at V and 1 base at J, leaving 2 bases unmatched. This CDR3 has 14 amino acids.

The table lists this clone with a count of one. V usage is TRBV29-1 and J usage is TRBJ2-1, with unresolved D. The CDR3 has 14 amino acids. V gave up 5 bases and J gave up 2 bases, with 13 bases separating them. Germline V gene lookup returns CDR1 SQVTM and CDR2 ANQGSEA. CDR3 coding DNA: TGCAGCGTTCGGGTCAGCGCACCCTACAATGAGCAGTTCTTC. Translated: CSVRVSAPYNEQFF.